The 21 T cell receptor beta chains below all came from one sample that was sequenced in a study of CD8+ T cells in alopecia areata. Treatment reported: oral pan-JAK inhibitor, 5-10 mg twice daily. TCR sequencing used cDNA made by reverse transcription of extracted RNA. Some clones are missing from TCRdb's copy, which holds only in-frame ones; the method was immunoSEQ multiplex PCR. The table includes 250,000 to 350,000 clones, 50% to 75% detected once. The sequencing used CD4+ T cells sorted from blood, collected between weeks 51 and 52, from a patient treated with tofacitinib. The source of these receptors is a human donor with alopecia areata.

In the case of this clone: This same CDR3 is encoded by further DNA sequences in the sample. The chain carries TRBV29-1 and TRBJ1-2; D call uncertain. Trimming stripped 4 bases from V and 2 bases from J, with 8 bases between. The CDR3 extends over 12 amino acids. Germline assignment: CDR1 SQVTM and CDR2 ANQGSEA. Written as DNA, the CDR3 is TGCAGCGTTGGTGAGGGAAACTATGGCTACACCTTC. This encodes CSVGEGNYGYTF. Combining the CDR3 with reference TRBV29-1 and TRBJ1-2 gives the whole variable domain SAVISQKPSRDICQRGTSLTIQCQVDSQVTMMFWYRQQPGQSLTLIATANQGSEATYESGFVIDKFPISRPNLTFSTLTVSNMSPEDSSIYLCSVGEGNYGYTFGSGTRLTVV.

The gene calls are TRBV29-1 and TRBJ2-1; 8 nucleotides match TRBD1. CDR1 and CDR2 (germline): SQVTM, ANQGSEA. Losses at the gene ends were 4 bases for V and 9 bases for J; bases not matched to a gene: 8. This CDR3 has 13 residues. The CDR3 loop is CSVVHRTGGEQFF. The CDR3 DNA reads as TGCAGCGTTGTGCACAGAACAGGGGGTGAGCAGTTCTTC.

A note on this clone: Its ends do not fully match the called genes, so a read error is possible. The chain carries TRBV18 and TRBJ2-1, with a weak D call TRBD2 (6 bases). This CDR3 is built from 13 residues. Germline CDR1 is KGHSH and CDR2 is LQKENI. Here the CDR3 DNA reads TGTGCCAGCTCACCAAACCCGTTGGGGAGGCTGCTCTTC. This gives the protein CASSPNPLGRLLF. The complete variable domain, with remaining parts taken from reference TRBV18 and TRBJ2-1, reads NAGVMQNPRHLVRRRGQEARLRCSPMKGHSHVYWYRQLPEEGLKFMVYLQKENIIDESGMPKERFSAEFPKEGPSILRIQQVVRGDSAAYFCASSPNPLGRLLFGPGTRLTVL.

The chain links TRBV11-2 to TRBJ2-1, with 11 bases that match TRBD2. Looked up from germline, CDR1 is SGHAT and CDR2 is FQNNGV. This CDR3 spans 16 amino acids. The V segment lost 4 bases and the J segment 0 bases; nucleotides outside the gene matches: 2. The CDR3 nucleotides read TGTGCCAGCAGCTCCCTAGCGGGGGGCTCCTACAATGAGCAGTTCTTC. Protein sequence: CASSSLAGGSYNEQFF.

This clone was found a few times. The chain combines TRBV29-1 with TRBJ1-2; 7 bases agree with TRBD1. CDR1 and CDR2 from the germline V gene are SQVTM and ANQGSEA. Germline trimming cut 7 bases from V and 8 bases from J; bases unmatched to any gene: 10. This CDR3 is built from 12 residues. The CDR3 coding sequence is TGCAGCGCCAAAGACAGGGCTGGAGGCTACACCTTC. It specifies CSAKDRAGGYTF.

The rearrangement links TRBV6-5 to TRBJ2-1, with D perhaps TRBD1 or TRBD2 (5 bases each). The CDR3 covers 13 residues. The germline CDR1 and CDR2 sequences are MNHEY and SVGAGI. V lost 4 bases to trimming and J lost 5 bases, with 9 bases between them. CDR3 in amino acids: CASSSPGHNEQFF. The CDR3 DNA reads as TGTGCCAGCAGTTCCCCGGGACACAATGAGCAGTTCTTC.

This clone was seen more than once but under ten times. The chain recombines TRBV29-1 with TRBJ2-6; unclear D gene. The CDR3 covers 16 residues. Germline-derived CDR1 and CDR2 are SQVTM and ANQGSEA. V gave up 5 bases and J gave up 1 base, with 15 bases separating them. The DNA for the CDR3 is TGCAGCGTTCTACGTAGGTCAACTTCTGGGGCCAACGTCCTGACTTTC. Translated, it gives CSVLRRSTSGANVLTF.

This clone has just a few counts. CDR3 sequence reads: CSVVSGTQNEQFF. The CDR3, as DNA: TGCAGCGTTGTCTCCGGGACTCAGAATGAGCAGTTCTTC. The chain couples TRBV29-1 to TRBJ2-1, with a tentative D call TRBD2 (6 bases). The CDR3 loop spans 13 amino acids. Deletions cut 4 bases from V and 7 bases from J, with 14 bases between. The germline CDR1 and CDR2 sequences are SQVTM and ANQGSEA.

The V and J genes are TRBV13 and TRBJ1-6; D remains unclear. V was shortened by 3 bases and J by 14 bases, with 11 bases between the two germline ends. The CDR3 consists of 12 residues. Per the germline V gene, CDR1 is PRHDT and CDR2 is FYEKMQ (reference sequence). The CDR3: CASSLGGGTLHF. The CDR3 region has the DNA TGTGCCAGCAGCTTGGGAGGAGGAACCCTCCACTTT.

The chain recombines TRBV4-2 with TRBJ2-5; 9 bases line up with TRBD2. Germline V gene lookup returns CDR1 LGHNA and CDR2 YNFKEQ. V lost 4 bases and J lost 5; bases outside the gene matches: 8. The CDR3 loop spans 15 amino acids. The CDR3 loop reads CASSPRTSASETQYF. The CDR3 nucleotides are TGTGCCAGCAGCCCCCGGACTAGCGCCTCGGAGACCCAGTACTTC.

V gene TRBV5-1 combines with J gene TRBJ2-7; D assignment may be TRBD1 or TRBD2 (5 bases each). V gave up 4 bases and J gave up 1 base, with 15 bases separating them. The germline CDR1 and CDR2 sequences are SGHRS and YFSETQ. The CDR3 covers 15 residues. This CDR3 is CASSPNRDVSYEQYF. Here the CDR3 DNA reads TGCGCCAGCAGCCCCAACCGGGACGTTTCCTACGAGCAGTACTTC.

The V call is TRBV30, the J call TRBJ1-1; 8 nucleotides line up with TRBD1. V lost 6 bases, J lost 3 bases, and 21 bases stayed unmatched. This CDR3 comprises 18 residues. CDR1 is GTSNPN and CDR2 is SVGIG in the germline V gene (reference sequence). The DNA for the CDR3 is TGTGCCTGTGGACAGGGCCCGAGGGGGAGGGCCCACCACACTGAAGCTTTCTTT. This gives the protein CACGQGPRGRAHHTEAFF.

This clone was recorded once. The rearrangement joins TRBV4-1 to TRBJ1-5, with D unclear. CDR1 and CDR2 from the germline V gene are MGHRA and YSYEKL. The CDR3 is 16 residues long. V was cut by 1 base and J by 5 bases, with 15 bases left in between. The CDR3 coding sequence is TGCGCCAGCAGCCAAGGAAGACTCCCGGTAGATCAGCCCCAGCATTTT. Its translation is CASSQGRLPVDQPQHF.

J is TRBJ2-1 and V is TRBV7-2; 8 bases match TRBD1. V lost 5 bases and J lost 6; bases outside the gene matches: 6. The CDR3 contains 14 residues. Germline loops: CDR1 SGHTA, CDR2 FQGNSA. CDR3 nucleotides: TGTGCCAGCAGCACCCGGACAGGGCGCAATGAGCAGTTCTTC. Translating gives CASSTRTGRNEQFF.

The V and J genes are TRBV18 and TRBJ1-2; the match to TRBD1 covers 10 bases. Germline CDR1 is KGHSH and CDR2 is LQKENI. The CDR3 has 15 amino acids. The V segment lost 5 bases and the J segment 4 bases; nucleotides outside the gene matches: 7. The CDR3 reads CASSTRDRGGYGYTF. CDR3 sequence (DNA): TGTGCCAGCTCAACCCGGGACAGGGGAGGCTATGGCTACACCTTC. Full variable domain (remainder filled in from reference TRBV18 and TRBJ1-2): NAGVMQNPRHLVRRRGQEARLRCSPMKGHSHVYWYRQLPEEGLKFMVYLQKENIIDESGMPKERFSAEFPKEGPSILRIQQVVRGDSAAYFCASSTRDRGGYGYTFGSGTRLTVV.

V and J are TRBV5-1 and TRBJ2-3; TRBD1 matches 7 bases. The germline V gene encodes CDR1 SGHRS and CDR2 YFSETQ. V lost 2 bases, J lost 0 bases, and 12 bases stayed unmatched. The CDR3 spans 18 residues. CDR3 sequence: CASSLQGLFGFSTDTQYF. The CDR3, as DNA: TGCGCCAGCAGCTTACAGGGGTTATTCGGCTTTAGCACAGATACGCAGTATTTT.

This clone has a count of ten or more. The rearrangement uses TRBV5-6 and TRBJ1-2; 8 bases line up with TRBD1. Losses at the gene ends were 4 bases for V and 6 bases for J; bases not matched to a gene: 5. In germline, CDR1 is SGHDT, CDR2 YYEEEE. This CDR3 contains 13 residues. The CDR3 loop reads CASSATGVHGYTF. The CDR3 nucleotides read TGTGCCAGCAGCGCGACAGGGGTCCATGGCTACACCTTC. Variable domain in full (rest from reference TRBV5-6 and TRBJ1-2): DAGVTQSPTHLIKTRGQQVTLRCSPKSGHDTVSWYQQALGQGPQFIFQYYEEEERQRGNFPDRFSGHQFPNYSSELNVNALLLGDSALYLCASSATGVHGYTFGSGTRLTVV.

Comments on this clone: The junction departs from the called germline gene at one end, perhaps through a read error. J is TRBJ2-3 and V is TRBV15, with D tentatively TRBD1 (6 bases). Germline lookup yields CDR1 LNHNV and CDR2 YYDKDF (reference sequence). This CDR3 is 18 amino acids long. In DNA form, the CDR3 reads TGTGCCACCAGCCGTCATTACTTTTCGGGACAAATCACAGGTACGCAGTATTTT. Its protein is CATSRHYFSGQITGTQYF.

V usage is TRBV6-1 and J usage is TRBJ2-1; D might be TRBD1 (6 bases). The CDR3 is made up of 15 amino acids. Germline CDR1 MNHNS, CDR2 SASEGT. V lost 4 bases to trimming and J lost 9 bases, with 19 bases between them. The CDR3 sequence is CASSANPNRVAEQFF. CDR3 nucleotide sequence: TGTGCCAGCAGTGCTAACCCCAACAGGGTGGCTGAGCAGTTCTTC.

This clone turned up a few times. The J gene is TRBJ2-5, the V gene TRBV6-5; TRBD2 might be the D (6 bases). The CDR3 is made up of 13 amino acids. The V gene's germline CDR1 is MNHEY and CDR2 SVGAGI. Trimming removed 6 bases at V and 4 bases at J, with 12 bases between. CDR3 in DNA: TGTGCCAGCAGCCGCGGGACGGGAGAGACCCAGTACTTC. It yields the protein CASSRGTGETQYF.

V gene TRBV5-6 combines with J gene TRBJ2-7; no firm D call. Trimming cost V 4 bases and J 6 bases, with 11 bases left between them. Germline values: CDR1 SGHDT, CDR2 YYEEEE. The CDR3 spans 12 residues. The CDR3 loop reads CASSQDMLEQYF. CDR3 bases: TGTGCCAGCAGCCAAGACATGCTCGAGCAGTACTTC. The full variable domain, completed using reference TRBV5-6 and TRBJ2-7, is DAGVTQSPTHLIKTRGQQVTLRCSPKSGHDTVSWYQQALGQGPQFIFQYYEEEERQRGNFPDRFSGHQFPNYSSELNVNALLLGDSALYLCASSQDMLEQYFGPGTRLTVT.